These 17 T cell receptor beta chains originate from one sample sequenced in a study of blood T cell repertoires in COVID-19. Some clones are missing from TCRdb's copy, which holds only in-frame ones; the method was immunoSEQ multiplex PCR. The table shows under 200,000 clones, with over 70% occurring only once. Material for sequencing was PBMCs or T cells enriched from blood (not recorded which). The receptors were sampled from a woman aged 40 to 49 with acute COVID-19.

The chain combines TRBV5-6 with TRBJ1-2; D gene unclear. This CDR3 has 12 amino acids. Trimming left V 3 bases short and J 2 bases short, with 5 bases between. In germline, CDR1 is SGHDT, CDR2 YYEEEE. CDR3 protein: CASSSGNYGYTF. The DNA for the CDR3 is TGTGCCAGCAGCTCCGGGAACTATGGCTACACCTTC.

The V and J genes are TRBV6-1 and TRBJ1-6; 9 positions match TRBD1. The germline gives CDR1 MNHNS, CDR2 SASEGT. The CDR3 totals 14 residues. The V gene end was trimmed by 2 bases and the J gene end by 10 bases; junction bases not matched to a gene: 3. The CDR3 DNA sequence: TGTGCCAGCAGTGAAAGGACAGGGGAGTCACCCCTCCACTTT. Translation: CASSERTGESPLHF.

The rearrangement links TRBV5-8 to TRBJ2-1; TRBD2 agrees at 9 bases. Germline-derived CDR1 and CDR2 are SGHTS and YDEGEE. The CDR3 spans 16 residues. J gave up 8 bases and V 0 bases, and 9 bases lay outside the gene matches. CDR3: CASSLDGTSLWDEQFF. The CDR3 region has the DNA TGTGCCAGCAGCTTGGATGGGACTAGCCTATGGGATGAGCAGTTCTTC.

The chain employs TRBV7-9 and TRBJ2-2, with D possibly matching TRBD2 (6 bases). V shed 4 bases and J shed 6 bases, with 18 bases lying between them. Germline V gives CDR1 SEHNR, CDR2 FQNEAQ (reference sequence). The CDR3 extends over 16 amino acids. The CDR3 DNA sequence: TGTGCCAGCAGCTCGGGACTCGACTCTTTAGCCGGGGAGCTGTTTTTT. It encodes CASSSGLDSLAGELFF.

As DNA, the CDR3 is TGTGCCAGTAGTGTTTCGAGCTCCTACAATGAGCAGTTCTTC. Its translation is CASSVSSSYNEQFF. The chain couples TRBV19 to TRBJ2-1; D is unresolved. The CDR3 is 14 amino acids. Per germline, CDR1 LNHDA and CDR2 SQIVND (reference sequence). Trimming took off 5 bases at V and 0 bases at J, with 8 bases between the two ends.

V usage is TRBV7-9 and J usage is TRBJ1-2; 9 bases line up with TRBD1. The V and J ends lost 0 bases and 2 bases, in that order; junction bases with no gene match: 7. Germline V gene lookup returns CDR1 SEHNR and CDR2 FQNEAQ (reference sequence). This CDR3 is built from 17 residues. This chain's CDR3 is CASSLASSQGANYGYTF. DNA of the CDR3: TGTGCCAGCAGCTTAGCGTCCTCACAGGGGGCGAACTATGGCTACACCTTC.

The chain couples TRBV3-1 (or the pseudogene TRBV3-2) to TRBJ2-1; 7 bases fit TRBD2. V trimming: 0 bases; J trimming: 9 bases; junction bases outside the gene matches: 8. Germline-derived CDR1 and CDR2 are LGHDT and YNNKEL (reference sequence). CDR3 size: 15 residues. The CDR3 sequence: CASSQDLGGSGEQFF. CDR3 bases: TGTGCCAGCAGCCAAGATCTAGGCGGGAGCGGTGAGCAGTTCTTC.

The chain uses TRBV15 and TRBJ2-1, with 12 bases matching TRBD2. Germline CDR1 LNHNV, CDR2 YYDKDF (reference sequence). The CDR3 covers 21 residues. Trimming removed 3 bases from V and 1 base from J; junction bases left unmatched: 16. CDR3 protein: CATSRGRGLAGGPGSYNEQFF. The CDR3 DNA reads TGTGCCACCAGCAGGGGGCGGGGGCTAGCGGGAGGGCCGGGGTCCTACAATGAGCAGTTCTTC.

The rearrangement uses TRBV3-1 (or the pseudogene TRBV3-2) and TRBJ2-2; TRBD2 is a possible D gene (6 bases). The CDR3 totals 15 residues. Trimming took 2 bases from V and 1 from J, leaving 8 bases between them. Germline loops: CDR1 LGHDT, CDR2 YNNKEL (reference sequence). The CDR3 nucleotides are TGTGCCAGCAGCCAAACTAGCCAGAACACCGGGGAGCTGTTTTTT. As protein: CASSQTSQNTGELFF.

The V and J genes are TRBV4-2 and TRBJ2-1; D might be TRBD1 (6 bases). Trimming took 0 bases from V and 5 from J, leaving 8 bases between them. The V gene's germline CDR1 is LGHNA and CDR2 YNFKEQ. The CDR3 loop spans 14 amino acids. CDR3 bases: TGTGCCAGCAGCCAAGACCCAGGGGACAATGAGCAGTTCTTC. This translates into CASSQDPGDNEQFF.

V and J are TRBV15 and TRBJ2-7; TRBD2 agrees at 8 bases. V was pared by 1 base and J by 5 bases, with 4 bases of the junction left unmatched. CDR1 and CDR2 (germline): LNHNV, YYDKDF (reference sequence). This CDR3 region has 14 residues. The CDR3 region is CATSRGDGGDEQYF. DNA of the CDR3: TGTGCCACCAGCAGAGGGGACGGGGGGGACGAGCAGTACTTC.

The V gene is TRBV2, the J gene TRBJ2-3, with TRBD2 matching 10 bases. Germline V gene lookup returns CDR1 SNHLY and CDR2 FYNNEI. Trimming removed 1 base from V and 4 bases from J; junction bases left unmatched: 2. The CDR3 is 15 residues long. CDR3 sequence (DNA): TGTGCCAGCAGTGAAGGGAGCGGGAGGGCAGATACGCAGTATTTT. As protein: CASSEGSGRADTQYF.

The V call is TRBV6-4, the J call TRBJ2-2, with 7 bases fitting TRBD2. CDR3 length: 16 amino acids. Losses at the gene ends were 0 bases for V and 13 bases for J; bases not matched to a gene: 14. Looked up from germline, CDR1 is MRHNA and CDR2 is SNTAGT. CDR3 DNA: TGTGCCAGCAGTGACTCGAGTTCTAGCGGACTCGGTAGGCTGTTTTTT. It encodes CASSDSSSSGLGRLFF.

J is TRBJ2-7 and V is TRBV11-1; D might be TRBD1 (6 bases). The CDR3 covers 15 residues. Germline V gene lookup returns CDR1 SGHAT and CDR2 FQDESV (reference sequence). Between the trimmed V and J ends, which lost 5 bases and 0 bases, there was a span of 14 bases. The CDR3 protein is CASSPGVLSSYEQYF. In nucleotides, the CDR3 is TGTGCCAGCAGCCCAGGGGTATTAAGCTCCTACGAGCAGTACTTC.

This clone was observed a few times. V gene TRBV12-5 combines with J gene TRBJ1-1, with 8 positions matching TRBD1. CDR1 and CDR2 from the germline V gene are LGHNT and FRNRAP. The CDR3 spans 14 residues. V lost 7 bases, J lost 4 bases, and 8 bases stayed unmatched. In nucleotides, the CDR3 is TGTGCTAGTGTCATGACAGGGGAGGGCACTGAAGCTTTCTTT. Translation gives CASVMTGEGTEAFF.

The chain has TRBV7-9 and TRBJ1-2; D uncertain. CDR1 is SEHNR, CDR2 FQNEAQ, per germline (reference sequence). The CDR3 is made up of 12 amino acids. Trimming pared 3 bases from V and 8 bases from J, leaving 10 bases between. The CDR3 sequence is CASSFGWEGYTF. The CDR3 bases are TGTGCCAGCAGCTTCGGGTGGGAGGGCTACACCTTC.

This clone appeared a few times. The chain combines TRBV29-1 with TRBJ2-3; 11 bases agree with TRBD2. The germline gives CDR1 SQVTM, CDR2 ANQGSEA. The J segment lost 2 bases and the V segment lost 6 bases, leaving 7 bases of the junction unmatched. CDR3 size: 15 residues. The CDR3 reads CSVLGLAGFTDTQYF. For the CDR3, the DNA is TGCAGCGTGCTAGGACTAGCGGGCTTCACAGATACGCAGTATTTT.